A single sample gave rise to the 32 T cell receptor beta chains below, sequenced in a study of response to subunit inactivated influenza vaccine. TCRdb called the RT-PCR reads again in MiXCR, with one record for every CDR3 protein. The repertoire has 560,000 or so distinct CDR3 sequences, roughly 8.2% of them found once; the top ten carry 10% to 15%. The input for sequencing was PBMCs from blood, taken 23 to 25 months after vaccination. These receptors were obtained from a man aged 45 to 70 who received an inactivated influenza vaccine.

This clonotype has a count of ten or more. This chain joins TRBV29-1 and TRBJ1-4; 7 nucleotides match TRBD1. The junction had 9 bases not matched to a gene; V was cut back by 7 bases and J by 4 bases. Germline CDR1 SQVTM, CDR2 ANQGSEA. CDR3 length equals 14 residues. The CDR3 here is CSATGDSLNEKLFF. CDR3 sequence (DNA): TGCAGCGCCACCGGGGACAGCCTTAATGAAAAACTGTTTTTT. The variable domain in full, with the rest retrieved from reference TRBV29-1 and TRBJ1-4, is SAVISQKPSRDICQRGTSLTIQCQVDSQVTMMFWYRQQPGQSLTLIATANQGSEATYESGFVIDKFPISRPNLTFSTLTVSNMSPEDSSIYLCSATGDSLNEKLFFGSGTQLSVL.

Only a few counts were recorded for this clonotype. The chain joins TRBV7-2 to TRBJ2-7, with TRBD1 identical over 8 bases. This CDR3 is built from 15 residues. Germline CDR1 reads SGHTA; CDR2 reads FQGNSA. V shed 2 bases and J 3 bases; nucleotides not matched to a gene: 6. This CDR3 reads CASSLRTGWDYEQYF. DNA for the CDR3: TGTGCCAGCAGCTTAAGGACAGGGTGGGACTACGAGCAGTACTTC.

This clonotype turned up a few times. The chain links TRBV11-2 to TRBJ2-1; perhaps D is TRBD1 or TRBD2 (6 bases each). V was shortened by 7 bases and J by 5 bases, with 12 bases between the two germline ends. The V gene's germline CDR1 is SGHAT and CDR2 FQNNGV. The CDR3 has 13 residues. The CDR3 coding sequence is TGTGCCAGCACCTACGGGGGCCACAATGAGCAGTTCTTC. Encoded protein: CASTYGGHNEQFF.

In this sample, this clonotype turned up many times. This chain uses TRBV4-2 with TRBJ2-7; 8 positions agree with TRBD1. In germline, CDR1 is LGHNA, CDR2 YNFKEQ. The CDR3 covers 15 residues. The V gene end was trimmed by 1 base and the J gene end by 4 bases; junction bases not matched to a gene: 6. The chain's CDR3 is CASSQAPRGPYEQYF. CDR3 nucleotides: TGTGCCAGCAGCCAAGCGCCCAGGGGGCCTTACGAGCAGTACTTC.

The chain uses TRBV5-1 and TRBJ2-1, with D perhaps matching TRBD2 (5 bases). The germline V gene encodes CDR1 SGHRS and CDR2 YFSETQ. The germline V and J ends were trimmed by 1 base and 9 bases, with 11 bases remaining between them. The CDR3 is made up of 13 amino acids. The CDR3 bases are TGCGCCAGCAGCTTGAAAGAGGGCTCTGAGCAGTTCTTC. Its protein product is CASSLKEGSEQFF.

The rearrangement joins TRBV29-1 to TRBJ1-2; D uncertain. CDR1 SQVTM and CDR2 ANQGSEA come from the germline V gene. This CDR3 contains 15 residues. The ends were cut back, 0 bases at V and 1 base at J, with 12 bases in the middle. The CDR3 DNA follows: TGCAGCGTTGAAGATCGTGTTTCTGATAACTATGGCTACACCTTC. As protein: CSVEDRVSDNYGYTF.

This clonotype has more than one count but fewer than ten. V and J are TRBV4-3 and TRBJ2-3; 7 bases line up with TRBD2. The length of the CDR3 is 15 residues. The V gene end was trimmed by 4 bases and the J gene end by 0 bases; junction bases not matched to a gene: 4. Germline lookup yields CDR1 LGHNA and CDR2 YSLEER. The CDR3 DNA follows: TGCGCCAGCAGCCGCCTAGCGGTTAGCACAGATACGCAGTATTTT. Its translation: CASSRLAVSTDTQYF.

This clonotype was seen at least ten times. The chain carries TRBV7-8 and TRBJ1-4; D is unclear. The CDR3 consists of 14 residues. Germline V gene data show CDR1 as SGHVS and CDR2 as FQNEAQ. The V end lost 5 bases, the J end lost 3 bases, and 10 bases lay between the germline ends. The CDR3 nucleotides read TGTGCCAGCAGCAATGGATTATCTAATGAAAAACTGTTTTTT. The encoded protein is CASSNGLSNEKLFF.

This clonotype showed up just a few times. The chain uses TRBV6-7 and TRBJ2-7; D is uncertain. TRBV6-7 is treated as an ORF (open reading frame) with a function not yet certain. This CDR3 has 12 residues. The V gene lost 8 bases and the J gene lost 3 bases, with 11 bases spanning the gap. The CDR3 DNA follows: TGTGCCAGCTCGGGCCAGTTCTACGAGCAGTACTTC. Translating gives CASSGQFYEQYF.

The chain has TRBV2 and TRBJ1-1; D gene unclear. Germline CDR1 reads SNHLY; CDR2 reads FYNNEI. The V end was cut by 6 bases, the J end by 1 base, with 12 bases between. This CDR3 is 14 amino acids long. The CDR3 DNA reads as TGTGCCAGCAGGCGGAGTGGTCCGAACACTGAAGCTTTCTTT. Translating gives CASRRSGPNTEAFF.

The CDR3, as DNA: TGTGCCAGCAGTGGGGACAGCCGCACAGATACGCAGTATTTT. It yields the protein CASSGDSRTDTQYF. The chain is built from TRBV2 and TRBJ2-3; the match to TRBD1 covers 7 bases. J was trimmed by 1 base and V by 4 bases; bases with no gene match: 2. The CDR3 is 14 residues long. Germline lookup yields CDR1 SNHLY and CDR2 FYNNEI. The variable domain in full, completed from reference TRBV2 and TRBJ2-3, reads EPEVTQTPSHQVTQMGQEVILRCVPISNHLYFYWYRQILGQKVEFLVSFYNNEISEKSEIFDDQFSVERPDGSNFTLKIRSTKLEDSAMYFCASSGDSRTDTQYFGPGTRLTVL.

CDR3 in amino acids: CSLRVNEQFF. The CDR3, as DNA: TGTTCACTTAGGGTTAATGAGCAGTTCTTC. This rearrangement joins TRBV30 to TRBJ2-1; D is unclear. There are 10 residues in the CDR3. Germline V lookup: CDR1 GTSNPN, CDR2 SVGIG (reference sequence).

The chain recombines TRBV5-1 with TRBJ2-1; 13 nucleotides match TRBD2. Per the germline V gene, CDR1 is SGHRS and CDR2 is YFSETQ. The length of the CDR3 is 15 residues. Unmatched junction bases numbered 7, after V lost 4 bases and J lost 9 bases. The CDR3 spells CASSITSGRAIEQFF. CDR3 nucleotide sequence: TGCGCCAGCAGCATAACTAGCGGGAGGGCCATTGAGCAGTTCTTC.

This clonotype was counted only a few times. The rearrangement joins TRBV6-1 to TRBJ2-2; 9 positions match TRBD1. Trimming took 5 bases from V and 7 from J; bases not matched to a gene: 14. The germline gives CDR1 MNHNS, CDR2 SASEGT. The length of the CDR3 is 17 residues. The CDR3 reads CASSPRPGTGFVGELFF. In DNA form, the CDR3 reads TGTGCCAGCAGTCCACGTCCCGGGACAGGGTTTGTCGGGGAGCTGTTTTTT.

This clonotype appeared a few times. This chain connects TRBV7-2 to TRBJ1-1, with D perhaps TRBD1 (5 bases). Germline V gives CDR1 SGHTA, CDR2 FQGNSA. The CDR3 is 15 amino acids. V was shortened by 5 bases and J by 0 bases, with 13 bases between the two germline ends. CDR3 in amino acids: CASSPQAGMNTEAFF. DNA for the CDR3: TGTGCCAGCAGCCCACAGGCCGGGATGAACACTGAAGCTTTCTTT.

In this sample, this clonotype turned up many times. The chain combines TRBV6-5 with TRBJ2-2; no firm D call. From germline, CDR1 is MNHEY and CDR2 SVGAGI. Trimming took 1 base from V and 2 from J, leaving 5 bases between them. This CDR3 comprises 14 residues. CDR3 in amino acids: CASSYYLNTGELFF. As DNA, the CDR3 is TGTGCCAGCAGTTACTACTTAAACACCGGGGAGCTGTTTTTT.

This clonotype was detected only a few times. This chain joins TRBV7-2 and TRBJ2-3, with TRBD2 matching 8 bases. The CDR3 is made up of 17 amino acids. V gave up 4 bases and J gave up 4 bases; unmatched junction bases: 13. CDR1 is SGHTA, CDR2 FQGNSA, per germline. Written as DNA, the CDR3 is TGTGCCAGCAGCTCGCCCGCGGGGGGACCCCGCCCAGATACGCAGTATTTT. Translated: CASSSPAGGPRPDTQYF.

This clonotype was detected many times. The V and J genes are TRBV7-9 and TRBJ2-1; D possibly corresponds to TRBD2 (7 bases). The length of the CDR3 is 14 residues. V was trimmed by 5 bases and J by 11 bases, leaving 19 bases between them. Germline lookup yields CDR1 SEHNR and CDR2 FQNEAQ (reference sequence). The CDR3 DNA is TGTGCCAGCAGCCTCCAATGGGGGGGCGACAAGCAGTTCTTC. Translated, it gives CASSLQWGGDKQFF.

V usage is TRBV19 and J usage is TRBJ2-7, with TRBD2 as a possible D gene (6 bases). Trimming shortened V by 2 bases and J by 5 bases, and 19 bases separated the two germline ends. CDR1 LNHDA and CDR2 SQIVND come from the germline V gene (reference sequence). The length of the CDR3 is 16 residues. Here the CDR3 reads CASSIRETSATDEQYF. The CDR3 bases are TGTGCCAGTAGTATACGGGAGACATCCGCAACCGACGAGCAGTACTTC. Using reference TRBV19 and TRBJ2-7 for the parts outside the CDR3, the full variable domain is DGGITQSPKYLFRKEGQNVTLSCEQNLNHDAMYWYRQDPGQGLRLIYYSQIVNDFQKGDIAEGYSVSREKKESFPLTVTSAQKNPTAFYLCASSIRETSATDEQYFGPGTRLTVT.

This clonotype is categorized as medium-sized. J is TRBJ2-3 and V is TRBV20-1; 9 bases are shared with TRBD2. The V gene's germline CDR1 is DFQATT and CDR2 SNEGSKA (reference sequence). This CDR3 contains 14 residues. J was trimmed by 4 bases and V by 5 bases; bases with no gene match: 7. CDR3 nucleotides: TGCAGTGCTGGTAGCGGGAGTTCCCCAGATACGCAGTATTTT. Translation: CSAGSGSSPDTQYF.

The chain couples TRBV28 to TRBJ2-3, with D perhaps TRBD2 (6 bases). The CDR3 loop spans 16 amino acids. CDR1 and CDR2 from the germline V gene are MDHEN and SYDVKM. With 3 bases removed from V and 3 bases from J, the gap between germline ends came to 16 bases. In DNA form, the CDR3 reads TGTGCCAGCAGTTTTTTGGCGGGTCGGGGGACAGATACGCAGTATTTT. This sequence encodes CASSFLAGRGTDTQYF.

The chain combines TRBV20-1 with TRBJ2-7, with D unresolved. The V gene's germline CDR1 is DFQATT and CDR2 SNEGSKA (reference sequence). Trimming pared 5 bases from V and 2 bases from J, leaving 13 bases between. The CDR3 has 13 amino acids. The CDR3 reads CSALSSFTYEQYF. The CDR3 DNA sequence: TGCAGTGCTTTGTCATCTTTTACCTACGAGCAGTACTTC.

This clonotype was counted between two and nine times. This sequence joins TRBV7-2 and TRBJ2-7; TRBD1 matches at 11 bases. Germline V lookup: CDR1 SGHTA, CDR2 FQGNSA. V shed 8 bases and J 1 base; nucleotides not matched to a gene: 1. The CDR3 is 13 amino acids. The CDR3 DNA follows: TGTGCCAGCGGACAGGGGGCGTCCTACGAGCAGTACTTC. As protein: CASGQGASYEQYF.

This clonotype was picked up a small number of times. The chain combines TRBV28 with TRBJ1-2; TRBD1 might be the D (6 bases). V was trimmed by 6 bases and J by 7 bases, leaving 15 bases between them. CDR1 is MDHEN and CDR2 is SYDVKM in the germline V gene. This CDR3 has 13 amino acids. The DNA for the CDR3 is TGTGCCAGCAGATACGAGGGGGTTGGTGGCTACACCTTC. This translates into CASRYEGVGGYTF.

Note on this clonotype: A much larger clone differs by one base, so this may be a read error. The rearrangement joins TRBV12-3 or TRBV12-4 to TRBJ1-1, with 11 bases that match TRBD1. The CDR3 extends over 15 amino acids. CDR3 in DNA: TGTGCCAGCGGGGCCAAGGACAGGGGGCACACTAAAGCTTTCTTT. Translating gives CASGAKDRGHTKAFF.

This clonotype has a handful of counts. The chain is built from TRBV18 and TRBJ2-7; TRBD2 agrees at 7 bases. The CDR3 sequence is 14 residues long. The V gene's germline CDR1 is KGHSH and CDR2 LQKENI. Losses at the gene ends were 3 bases for V and 2 bases for J; bases not matched to a gene: 4. The CDR3 sequence is CASSPGGFAYEQYF. CDR3 in DNA: TGTGCCAGCTCACCCGGGGGGTTCGCCTACGAGCAGTACTTC.

This chain links TRBV7-2 with TRBJ2-3, with 11 bases lining up with TRBD2. J was trimmed by 5 bases and V by 5 bases; bases with no gene match: 6. The germline CDR1 and CDR2 sequences are SGHTA and FQGNSA. The CDR3 spans 15 residues. The CDR3 nucleotides read TGTGCCAGCAGCCAGGGGCTAGCGGGAGGAGATACGCAGTATTTT. Residues: CASSQGLAGGDTQYF.

The J gene is TRBJ2-1, the V gene TRBV7-2; D remains ambiguous. Trimming left V 6 bases short and J 5 bases short, with 11 bases between. CDR1 SGHTA and CDR2 FQGNSA come from the germline V gene. CDR3 size: 13 residues. The CDR3 bases are TGTGCCAGCAGTTTGACCGGAGACAATGAGCAGTTCTTC. It codes for CASSLTGDNEQFF.

This clonotype was detected a few times. The CDR3 DNA is TGTGCCAGCAGCCAAGAGGGCAGGGGGACTCAAGAGACCCAGTACTTC. Residues: CASSQEGRGTQETQYF. The chain combines TRBV4-2 with TRBJ2-5, with a weak D call TRBD1 (7 bases). Looked up from germline, CDR1 is LGHNA and CDR2 is YNFKEQ. The V and J ends lost 0 bases and 2 bases respectively, with 13 bases between them. The CDR3 has 16 residues.

The chain employs TRBV7-9 and TRBJ2-5; D is ambiguous. CDR1 and CDR2 from the germline V gene are SEHNR and FQNEAQ (reference sequence). CDR3 size: 13 residues. V lost 1 base and J lost 5, with 8 bases in between. DNA for the CDR3: TGTGCCAGCAGCTTAGTAATGGGGGAGACCCAGTACTTC. This sequence encodes CASSLVMGETQYF.

This clonotype was counted only a few times. V and J are TRBV10-3 and TRBJ2-1; 10 bases agree with TRBD2. V lost 4 bases to trimming and J lost 8 bases; unmatched junction nucleotides: 8. The germline CDR1 and CDR2 sequences are ENHRY and SYGVKD. CDR3 length: 15 amino acids. The DNA of the CDR3 is TGTGCCATCAGTGGGACTAGCGGACCCAGACATGAGCAGTTCTTC. It is translated as CAISGTSGPRHEQFF.

This clonotype was detected many times. The chain carries TRBV2 and TRBJ2-7; D may correspond to TRBD1 or TRBD2 (5 bases each). The CDR3 has 12 residues. CDR1 is SNHLY, CDR2 FYNNEI, per germline. V shed 8 bases and J shed 0 bases, with 8 bases lying between them. CDR3 in DNA: TGTGCCAGCGGGGGAAGCTCCTACGAGCAGTACTTC. Amino acid sequence: CASGGSSYEQYF.